The 11 T cell receptor beta chains given below trace back to one sample, sequenced in a study of beta chain features in type 1 diabetes. Study findings and constraints: Moderate yet significant TCRB CDR3 shortening was seen in Type 1 diabetes patients in all four CD4+ subsets.

These receptors have no known antigen. The whole isolated RNA underwent reverse transcription, so sequencing captured expressed TCRB transcripts. Here immunoSEQ multiplex PCR was the method, and the copy in TCRdb shows in-frame clones only, minus some. Of 300,000 to 400,000 clones listed, around 9.7% are singletons. Source material: central memory CD4+ T cells from blood. The origin of the receptors is a man aged 25 to 40 with type 1 diabetes.

Within the sample, this clone is medium-sized. This chain uses TRBV18 with TRBJ2-1; a possible D gene is TRBD2 (5 bases). Trimming took off 2 bases at V and 5 bases at J, with 13 bases between the two ends. The CDR3 consists of 15 residues. Germline V gene data show CDR1 as KGHSH and CDR2 as LQKENI. This chain's CDR3 is CASSPKGVSNNEQFF. The DNA of the CDR3 is TGTGCCAGCTCACCAAAGGGAGTTTCTAACAATGAGCAGTTCTTC. Combining the CDR3 with reference TRBV18 and TRBJ2-1 gives the whole variable domain NAGVMQNPRHLVRRRGQEARLRCSPMKGHSHVYWYRQLPEEGLKFMVYLQKENIIDESGMPKERFSAEFPKEGPSILRIQQVVRGDSAAYFCASSPKGVSNNEQFFGPGTRLTVL.

There are a few counts of this clone. The J gene is TRBJ2-1, the V gene TRBV7-9; 9 nucleotides line up with TRBD1. From germline, CDR1 is SEHNR and CDR2 FQNEAQ (reference sequence). The CDR3 loop spans 14 amino acids. V dropped 5 bases and J dropped 6; count of bases not matched to a gene: 5. The CDR3 coding sequence is TGTGCCAGCAGCCCATTGACAGGGGGCAATGAGCAGTTCTTC. Translating gives CASSPLTGGNEQFF. Variable domain in full (rest from reference TRBV7-9 and TRBJ2-1): DTGVSQNPRHKITKRGQNVTFRCDPISEHNRLYWYRQTLGQGPEFLTYFQNEAQLEKSRLLSDRFSAERPKGSFSTLEIQRTEQGDSAMYLCASSPLTGGNEQFFGPGTRLTVL.

This clone came up a few times. CDR3 residues: CASSWARGSTDTQYF. The CDR3 DNA reads as TGTGCCAGCAGCTGGGCACGGGGTAGCACAGATACGCAGTATTTT. The rearrangement links TRBV7-2 to TRBJ2-3; a possible D gene is TRBD2 (5 bases). The CDR3 is made up of 15 amino acids. Germline values: CDR1 SGHTA, CDR2 FQGNSA. V lost 4 bases and J 0 bases, leaving 11 bases between the germline ends.

V usage is TRBV2 and J usage is TRBJ1-1, with D unclear. CDR1 is SNHLY and CDR2 is FYNNEI in the germline V gene. The CDR3 is made up of 16 amino acids. Trimming pared 3 bases from V and 1 base from J, leaving 15 bases between. The CDR3 nucleotides read TGTGCCAGCAGTGATAGGGAGATTCGGAAGAACACTGAAGCTTTCTTT. Encoded protein: CASSDREIRKNTEAFF.

Many counts were recorded for this clone. The chain joins TRBV6-6 to TRBJ2-7; 12 bases match TRBD2. V dropped 7 bases and J dropped 6; count of bases not matched to a gene: 10. This CDR3 is built from 15 residues. Germline CDR1 and CDR2: MNHNY and SVGAGI (reference sequence). The DNA of the CDR3 is TGTGCCAGCACGAAGATTAGGACTAGCGGGGCCGAGCAGTACTTC. As protein: CASTKIRTSGAEQYF.

This rearrangement joins TRBV7-6 to TRBJ2-2, with D possibly matching TRBD2 (7 bases). Trimming removed 0 bases from V and 5 bases from J, with 13 bases in between. The CDR3 runs 16 residues. Germline CDR1 is SGHVS and CDR2 is FNYEAQ. DNA of the CDR3: TGTGCCAGCAGCTTAGCGGGCGGGGGCTATACCGGGGAGCTGTTTTTT. This encodes CASSLAGGGYTGELFF.

This clone was observed a few times. The rearrangement uses TRBV19 and TRBJ2-7; D is possibly TRBD1 or TRBD2 (5 bases each). Trimming took 6 bases from V and 2 from J, leaving 14 bases between them. The CDR3 totals 14 residues. CDR1 is LNHDA, CDR2 SQIVND, per germline (reference sequence). Written as DNA, the CDR3 is TGTGCCAGTAGCCCCGGGACGGAAGCCTACGAGCAGTACTTC. This codes for CASSPGTEAYEQYF.

This clone has a handful of counts. The V and J genes are TRBV6-5 and TRBJ1-2; 10 positions match TRBD1. Unmatched junction bases numbered 6, after V lost 2 bases and J lost 6 bases. The CDR3 has 15 residues. In germline, CDR1 is MNHEY, CDR2 SVGAGI. The CDR3 region is CASSYQTGQGNGYTF. CDR3 coding DNA: TGTGCCAGCAGTTACCAAACGGGACAGGGGAATGGCTACACCTTC.

V is TRBV18 and J is TRBJ2-3; 7 bases line up with TRBD1. V was clipped by 5 bases and J by 4 bases; unmatched bases: 12. In germline, CDR1 is KGHSH, CDR2 LQKENI. This CDR3 is 16 amino acids long. The CDR3 coding sequence is TGTGCCAGCTCATCTCCGATAGGGGGCGAGGCAGATACGCAGTATTTT. This codes for CASSSPIGGEADTQYF.

This clone has more than one count but fewer than ten. The genes are TRBV6-5 and TRBJ2-3, with TRBD2 matching over 8 bases. The CDR3 spans 13 residues. Losses at the gene ends were 6 bases for V and 1 base for J; bases not matched to a gene: 0. The germline CDR1 and CDR2 sequences are MNHEY and SVGAGI. The CDR3 is CASRRGGTDTQYF. Written as DNA, the CDR3 is TGTGCCAGCAGGCGGGGGGGCACAGATACGCAGTATTTT.

The table lists this clone with a few counts. The rearrangement joins TRBV10-2 to TRBJ2-5, with 10 positions matching TRBD2. With 6 bases clipped from V and 5 bases from J, the junction kept 9 bases outside the gene matches. This CDR3 spans 15 amino acids. The germline V gene has CDR1 WSHSY and CDR2 SAAADI. CDR3 nucleotide sequence: TGCGCCAGCAGCCAGCGGGGGGGCCGGTCGGAGACCCAGTACTTC. This translates into CASSQRGGRSETQYF.